Below, 18 T cell receptor beta chains from the same sample are listed, as sequenced in a study of T cell responses to AZD1222 COVID-19 vaccine. TCRdb's copy holds only in-frame clones and misses some; the assay was immunoSEQ multiplex PCR. In the table there are about 78,000 clones, 85% to 90% of which are singletons. The source was peripheral blood, collected 28 days after the second AZD1222 dose. The receptors come from an adult who received the AZD1222 COVID-19 vaccine.

This chain links TRBV6-6 with TRBJ1-5, with 9 positions matching TRBD1. CDR3 length equals 15 residues. Germline assignment: CDR1 MNHNY and CDR2 SVGAGI (reference sequence). V trimming: 6 bases; J trimming: 4 bases; junction bases outside the gene matches: 7. CDR3 in DNA: TGTGCCAGCAGACCCAACAGGGGGCGGAATCAGCCCCAGCATTTT. Its protein is CASRPNRGRNQPQHF.

V is TRBV19 and J is TRBJ1-2; 9 bases agree with TRBD1. This CDR3 contains 13 residues. The V gene end was trimmed by 10 bases and the J gene end by 5 bases; junction bases not matched to a gene: 8. From germline, CDR1 is LNHDA and CDR2 SQIVND (reference sequence). In nucleotides, the CDR3 is TGTGCCACCCTAGAAGACAGGGGGTATGGCTACACCTTC. Protein sequence: CATLEDRGYGYTF.

This clone was seen a single time. The junction does not match germline at one end; this may be a read error. The rearrangement joins TRBV2 to TRBJ2-3, with a possible D match to TRBD2 (6 bases). CDR1 and CDR2 from the germline V gene are SNHLY and FYNNEI. CDR3 length: 16 residues. The CDR3 nucleotides read TGTGCCAGCAGTGATTGGGAGGAGGGTGGCACCGATACGCAGTATTTT. This sequence encodes CASSDWEEGGTDTQYF.

This chain uses TRBV9 with TRBJ2-7; 7 positions agree with TRBD1. CDR3 length: 14 residues. The ends lost 0 bases at V and 6 bases at J; junction bases unmatched: 6. Germline-derived CDR1 and CDR2 are SGDLS and YYNGEE. Here the CDR3 DNA reads TGTGCCAGCAGCGTAGGGACAGGACCCATCGAGCAGTACTTC. It encodes CASSVGTGPIEQYF.

The rearrangement joins TRBV25-1 to TRBJ2-7; 9 bases fit TRBD1. Unmatched junction bases numbered 6, after V lost 4 bases and J lost 2 bases. CDR1 is MGHDK, CDR2 SYGVNS, per germline. The CDR3 spans 15 residues. CDR3 protein: CASSAVGTGTYEQYF. DNA for the CDR3: TGTGCCAGCAGTGCGGTCGGGACAGGGACCTACGAGCAGTACTTC.

The V call is TRBV9, the J call TRBJ1-4, with 7 bases fitting TRBD1. This CDR3 contains 14 residues. V shed 3 bases, J shed 7 bases, and the junction held 6 bases outside the gene matches. Germline lookup yields CDR1 SGDLS and CDR2 YYNGEE. In nucleotides, the CDR3 is TGTGCCAGCAGCGGAGGGGGCGTCGGTGAAAAACTGTTTTTT. Translating it yields CASSGGGVGEKLFF.

This sequence joins TRBV18 and TRBJ2-5, with D possibly called TRBD1 or TRBD2 (5 bases each). The length of the CDR3 is 15 residues. CDR1 is KGHSH and CDR2 is LQKENI in the germline V gene. Trimming took 0 bases from V and 0 from J, leaving 8 bases between them. The CDR3 coding sequence is TGTGCCAGCTCACCACCCGGGGCGTACCAAGAGACCCAGTACTTC. Protein: CASSPPGAYQETQYF.

The CDR3 here is CASSRGVTSRYNEQFF. The CDR3 nucleotides read TGCGCCAGCAGCCGGGGCGTGACTAGCCGATACAATGAGCAGTTCTTC. The V call is TRBV4-1, the J call TRBJ2-1; 7 bases map to TRBD2. With 4 bases clipped from V and 4 bases from J, the junction kept 10 bases outside the gene matches. Germline CDR1 reads MGHRA; CDR2 reads YSYEKL. The CDR3 has 16 residues.

The sample holds a few counts of this clone. The chain has TRBV7-3 and TRBJ1-2; weak D call: TRBD1 (6 bases). CDR3 size: 14 residues. V lost 2 bases, J lost 6 bases, and 13 bases lay in between. The germline V gene encodes CDR1 SGHTA and CDR2 FQGTGA. In nucleotides, the CDR3 is TGTGCCAGCAGCTTAGGTCCTTCAGGGGATGGCTACACCTTC. This gives the protein CASSLGPSGDGYTF.

This clone was recorded once. The chain has TRBV18 and TRBJ2-1; tentatively, D is TRBD1 or TRBD2 (5 bases each). Per the germline V gene, CDR1 is KGHSH and CDR2 is LQKENI. V was clipped by 3 bases and J by 9 bases, with 15 bases between them. This CDR3 is 14 amino acids long. This CDR3 is CASSPSQGRVEQFF. For the CDR3, the DNA is TGTGCCAGCTCACCGAGTCAGGGACGAGTTGAGCAGTTCTTC.

The V and J genes are TRBV19 and TRBJ1-4; maybe TRBD1 (6 bases). The V end lost 11 bases, the J end lost 3 bases, and 19 bases lay between the germline ends. CDR3 length: 15 residues. The germline CDR1 and CDR2 sequences are LNHDA and SQIVND (reference sequence). CDR3 protein: CASNKPGHPNEKLFF. CDR3 sequence (DNA): TGTGCCTCAAACAAACCGGGACACCCTAATGAAAAACTGTTTTTT.

The CDR3 nucleotides read TGTGCCAGCAGGAGGGGGACTCCGCAACAAGCCCTAGCCTACAATGAGCAGTTCTTC. Its translation: CASRRGTPQQALAYNEQFF. This chain connects TRBV6-4 to TRBJ2-1; D may be TRBD1 or TRBD2 (6 bases each). Germline lookup yields CDR1 MRHNA and CDR2 SNTAGT. The CDR3 sequence is 19 residues long. V lost 6 bases, J lost 2 bases, and 26 bases lay in between.

The chain recombines TRBV30 with TRBJ1-3; 9 bases fit TRBD1. Per the germline V gene, CDR1 is GTSNPN and CDR2 is SVGIG (reference sequence). The CDR3 consists of 14 residues. Germline trimming cut 3 bases from V and 8 bases from J; bases unmatched to any gene: 8. The DNA of the CDR3 is TGTGCCTGGAGGCTACAGGGGGCTGGGGACACCATATATTTT. Amino acids: CAWRLQGAGDTIYF.

The chain is built from TRBV6-1 and TRBJ2-3, with 13 positions matching TRBD2. Trimming at V came to 4 bases and at J to 2 bases, leaving 3 bases not matched to a gene. The length of the CDR3 is 16 residues. CDR1 is MNHNS, CDR2 SASEGT, per germline. CDR3 DNA: TGTGCCAGCAGTGCAGGGACTAGCGGGGTCACAGATACGCAGTATTTT. The encoded protein is CASSAGTSGVTDTQYF.

The genes are TRBV30 and TRBJ1-2, with no clear D. The germline V gene encodes CDR1 GTSNPN and CDR2 SVGIG (reference sequence). The CDR3 is 13 residues long. V was clipped by 4 bases and J by 6 bases, with 15 bases between them. CDR3 protein: CAWTRLEVHGYTF. The CDR3 DNA reads as TGTGCCTGGACCCGACTTGAGGTGCATGGCTACACCTTC.

The chain combines TRBV3-1 (or the pseudogene TRBV3-2) with TRBJ2-5, with D perhaps matching TRBD2 (6 bases). Germline-derived CDR1 and CDR2 are LGHDT and YNNKEL (reference sequence). The CDR3 sequence is 15 residues long. Trimming pared 4 bases from V and 4 bases from J, leaving 16 bases between. The CDR3, as DNA: TGTGCCAGCAGCCCGAAAGGACTAAGGCGAGAGACCCAGTACTTC. This codes for CASSPKGLRRETQYF.

This chain connects TRBV5-1 to TRBJ2-1; 7 bases fit TRBD1. The germline CDR1 and CDR2 sequences are SGHRS and YFSETQ. V trimming: 4 bases; J trimming: 7 bases; junction bases outside the gene matches: 11. The CDR3 covers 15 residues. The CDR3 DNA is TGCGCCAGCAGCCATCGGGACAGCGGTGGGAATGAGCAGTTCTTC. Amino acid sequence: CASSHRDSGGNEQFF.

This chain connects TRBV3-1 (or the pseudogene TRBV3-2) to TRBJ2-1; 8 bases match TRBD2. V shed 10 bases and J 4 bases; nucleotides not matched to a gene: 9. CDR1 is LGHDT and CDR2 is YNNKEL in the germline V gene (reference sequence). The CDR3 totals 14 residues. The CDR3 nucleotides read TGTGCCACCTCAAGCGGGGGCCTTTACAATGAGCAGTTCTTC. Translated: CATSSGGLYNEQFF.